Ten or more counts support the clone carrying this T cell receptor beta chain. Its specificity is not known. The source of the sample is a study of T-cell memory formation after mild COVID-19. Study-level points and caveats: The CD4+ clones that contracted clustered mainly within CM and EM, and the CD8+ clones concentrated in EMRA.

In TCRdb, the 5' RACE reads were re-called with MiXCR into one record per CDR3 protein. This repertoire shows roughly 560,000 distinct CDR3 sequences, over 20% found once; its top ten account for approximately 13%. The ends lost 7 bases at V and 9 bases at J; junction bases unmatched: 12. This CDR3 is 15 amino acids long. The rearrangement uses TRBV12-3 or TRBV12-4 and TRBJ1-6, with 7 bases that match TRBD1. This TCR was recovered from an adult woman who had mild COVID-19 (a few samples of this study predate the infection). Cell type and time point are not known. The sequenced sample was PBMCs or a T cell subset sorted from them (not recorded which). CDR3 sequence reads: CASTHMGQHSSPLHF. For the CDR3, the DNA is TGTGCCAGCACCCACATGGGACAGCACAGTTCACCCCTCCACTTT.